The clone carrying this TCR beta chain has at least ten counts. Documented time point: longitudinal time-point 2. Synthesis of cDNA was accomplished via 5'RACE employing 10-nucleotide random UMIs. TCRdb ran MiXCR on the 5' RACE reads and lists one entry per CDR3 protein. The data contain roughly 34,000 distinct CDR3 sequences, 10% to 15% of them singletons. This record comes from a study of neurological immune-mediated disorders. CDR1 is DFQATT, CDR2 SNEGSKA, per germline (reference sequence). The CDR3 runs 15 residues. Trimming took 5 bases from V and 6 from J, leaving 17 bases between them. The TCR was taken from a middle-aged woman in good health. The specimen sequenced was PBMCs. The V gene is TRBV20-1, the J gene TRBJ1-6; D possibly corresponds to TRBD1 (6 bases). The CDR3 DNA reads TGCAGTGCTGGGGGCATCGAGAGGGGTAATTCACCCCTCCACTTT. It codes for CSAGGIERGNSPLHF.